Following are 24 T cell receptor beta chains from one sample sequenced in a study of T cells in Graves' hyperthyroidism and ophthalmopathy (dated by TCRdb to the late 2010s). The receptor library was made with multiplex PCR. Data came from an Illumina HiSeq 2000. The TCR beta CDR3 regions were amplified from RNA transcripts. The first round of RT-PCR for the TCR CDR3 was performed with the HTBI primer set and the Qiagen OneStep RT-PCR kit. The raw public reads went through TCRdb reprocessing: fastp at Q25, MiXCR clone calling, in-frame beta chains kept. Every CDR3 protein is listed once, alongside the most common genes and DNA of its rows. The sample yields nearly 600,000 distinct CDR3 sequences; approximately 14% were counted once. 5.8% of the sample is in the top ten clones. The sequencing sample was made of blood. These receptor sequences come from a woman in her thirties with Graves' hyperthyroidism that later progressed to Graves' ophthalmopathy.

This clonotype showed up many times. This chain links TRBV30 with TRBJ1-1; no clear D gene. The germline V and J ends were trimmed by 0 bases and 3 bases, with 5 bases remaining between them. The CDR3 runs to 12 residues. Germline V gives CDR1 GTSNPN, CDR2 SVGIG (reference sequence). The CDR3 loop reads CAWSVSYTEAFF. In DNA, the CDR3 is TGTGCCTGGAGTGTAAGTTACACTGAAGCTTTCTTT. The variable domain in full, with the rest retrieved from reference TRBV30 and TRBJ1-1, is SQTIHQWPATLVQPVGSPLSLECTVEGTSNPNLYWYRQAAGRGLQLLFYSVGIGQISSEVPQNLSASRPQDRQFILSSKKLLLSDSGFYLCAWSVSYTEAFFGQGTRLTVV.

This clonotype was counted ten times or more. This sequence joins TRBV4-2 and TRBJ2-3; the match to TRBD1 covers 7 bases. Germline loops: CDR1 LGHNA, CDR2 YNFKEQ. The CDR3 contains 16 residues. V gave up 1 base and J gave up 4 bases; unmatched junction bases: 8. CDR3 bases: TGTGCCAGCAGCCAAGGGACAGGTATGGGCTCAGATACGCAGTATTTT. Its translation is CASSQGTGMGSDTQYF.

A remark on this clonotype: A much more abundant neighbour one base away suggests this may be a read error. The chain couples TRBV12-3 or TRBV12-4 to TRBJ1-3; 8 bases fit TRBD1. This CDR3 comprises 17 residues. The DNA of the CDR3 is TGTACCAGCAGTCCATTAATGGGACAGGTTCGTGGAAACACCATATATTTT. The encoded protein is CTSSPLMGQVRGNTIYF.

This clonotype was observed at least ten times. This rearrangement joins TRBV18 to TRBJ1-6, with D possibly TRBD1 on 5 matching bases. The CDR3 runs to 16 residues. Germline V gene lookup returns CDR1 KGHSH and CDR2 LQKENI. V lost 6 bases to trimming and J lost 5 bases, with 17 bases between them. The CDR3 DNA is TGTGCCAGCTCGCCGGGCGGGACCGAGAATAATTCACCCCTCCACTTT. It encodes CASSPGGTENNSPLHF.

The chain couples TRBV10-3 to TRBJ1-2, with a weak D call TRBD1 (6 bases). The germline V gene has CDR1 ENHRY and CDR2 SYGVKD. V gave up 2 bases and J gave up 3 bases, with 7 bases separating them. The CDR3 runs to 13 residues. CDR3 sequence reads: CAISEEGDYGYTF. CDR3 coding DNA: TGTGCCATCAGTGAGGAGGGGGACTATGGCTACACCTTC.

J is TRBJ1-3 and V is TRBV6-1; D remains ambiguous. The CDR3 runs to 14 residues. The germline V and J ends were trimmed by 5 bases and 0 bases, with 8 bases remaining between them. Germline V gene data show CDR1 as MNHNS and CDR2 as SASEGT. The CDR3 loop is CASSPRFSGNTIYF. The CDR3 DNA reads TGTGCCAGCAGTCCGCGCTTCTCTGGAAACACCATATATTTT.

The chain joins TRBV27 to TRBJ1-2; unclear D gene. Germline V lookup: CDR1 MNHEY, CDR2 SMNVEV (reference sequence). Trimming took off 0 bases at V and 8 bases at J, with 10 bases between the two ends. The CDR3 covers 13 residues. The CDR3 sequence is CASSLSPFNGYTF. The CDR3 DNA sequence: TGTGCCAGCAGTTTATCTCCATTCAACGGCTACACCTTC.

This clonotype was counted ten times or more. This chain joins TRBV12-3 or TRBV12-4 and TRBJ2-2, with TRBD2 identical over 15 bases. The V segment lost 8 bases and the J segment 8 bases; nucleotides outside the gene matches: 15. CDR3 size: 18 residues. The CDR3 spells CASCSPLGLAGGPGELFF. Written as DNA, the CDR3 is TGTGCCAGCTGCTCGCCTCTTGGACTAGCGGGAGGGCCAGGGGAGCTGTTTTTT.

This clonotype was picked up a small number of times. This chain connects TRBV19 to TRBJ2-1; D remains ambiguous. The V gene's germline CDR1 is LNHDA and CDR2 SQIVND (reference sequence). V shed 5 bases and J shed 0 bases, with 14 bases lying between them. The CDR3 has 16 amino acids. The CDR3 region has the DNA TGTGCCAGTAGTGTCTACCGAATCCCCTCCTACAATGAGCAGTTCTTC. The encoded protein is CASSVYRIPSYNEQFF.

This clonotype was found many times. The chain carries TRBV27 and TRBJ1-6, with 8 bases matching TRBD1. The germline CDR1 and CDR2 sequences are MNHEY and SMNVEV (reference sequence). There are 18 residues in the CDR3. Losses at the gene ends were 2 bases for V and 7 bases for J; bases not matched to a gene: 13. In DNA form, the CDR3 reads TGTGCCAGCAGTTTAGTCGTTGACAGGGGAGCCTCCAATTCACCCCTCCACTTT. Translation gives CASSLVVDRGASNSPLHF.

This clonotype was seen at least ten times. The V and J genes are TRBV19 and TRBJ2-7; TRBD2 aligns across 7 bases. The ends lost 7 bases at V and 3 bases at J; junction bases unmatched: 9. The CDR3 consists of 14 residues. Germline CDR1 and CDR2: LNHDA and SQIVND (reference sequence). The CDR3 loop is CASTPWGGHYEQYF. The CDR3 DNA reads as TGTGCCAGTACCCCCTGGGGAGGGCACTACGAGCAGTACTTC.

This clonotype was counted at least ten times. The chain is built from TRBV20-1 and TRBJ2-7; the match to TRBD2 covers 7 bases. This CDR3 is 14 amino acids long. The trim removed 0 bases at V and 7 bases at J, leaving 9 bases unmatched. The germline CDR1 and CDR2 sequences are DFQATT and SNEGSKA (reference sequence). The CDR3: CSARDRGGPLEQYF. For the CDR3, the DNA is TGCAGTGCTAGAGATCGGGGAGGGCCGTTAGAGCAGTACTTC.

Comment on this clonotype: This may arise from a read error, as a much more abundant clone is one base away. Because it lacks the conserved phenylalanine or tryptophan at the end, this CDR3 is likely a read error. The genes are TRBV7-9 and TRBJ2-7; D may correspond to TRBD1 or TRBD2 (5 bases each). Trimming removed 0 bases from V and 5 bases from J, with 14 bases in between. The germline V gene has CDR1 SEHNR and CDR2 FQNEAQ (reference sequence). This CDR3 has 15 residues. CDR3 DNA sequence: TGTGCCAGCAGCTTAGCATTGGATAGGGACCACGAGCAGTACCTC. It encodes CASSLALDRDHEQYL.

This rearrangement joins TRBV24-1 to TRBJ2-3, with 7 bases that match TRBD1. Germline V gene data show CDR1 as KGHDR and CDR2 as SFDVKD. The CDR3 has 14 residues. Trimming removed 12 bases from V and 1 base from J; junction bases left unmatched: 9. The CDR3 spells CAVSQGLGTDTQYF. The CDR3 DNA reads TGTGCCGTATCACAGGGGCTTGGCACAGATACGCAGTATTTT.

There are many counts of this clonotype. The V gene is TRBV2, the J gene TRBJ1-1; D unresolved. The germline gives CDR1 SNHLY, CDR2 FYNNEI. The CDR3 loop spans 12 amino acids. With 3 bases removed from V and 3 bases from J, the gap between germline ends came to 5 bases. CDR3 region: CASSEFYTEAFF. CDR3 coding DNA: TGTGCCAGCAGTGAGTTCTACACTGAAGCTTTCTTT.

This clonotype was seen more than once but under ten times. The conserved phenylalanine or tryptophan normally closing the CDR3 is absent here, so this likely arose from a read error. The J gene is TRBJ1-1, the V gene TRBV19; 10 bases fit TRBD1. Germline lookup yields CDR1 LNHDA and CDR2 SQIVND (reference sequence). CDR3 length equals 13 residues. The trim removed 6 bases at V and 4 bases at J, leaving 2 bases unmatched. The CDR3 reads CASRTGGITEAFL. CDR3 DNA sequence: TGTGCCAGTAGGACAGGGGGCATCACTGAAGCTTTCCTT.

This clonotype showed up many times. The chain is built from TRBV11-1 and TRBJ1-1; possible D gene TRBD1, 5 bases. V was clipped by 0 bases and J by 0 bases, with 8 bases between them. CDR1 is SGHAT and CDR2 is FQDESV in the germline V gene (reference sequence). This CDR3 comprises 15 residues. CDR3: CASSLARGMNTEAFF. The DNA of the CDR3 is TGTGCCAGCAGCTTAGCTCGGGGGATGAACACTGAAGCTTTCTTT. Full variable domain (remainder filled in from reference TRBV11-1 and TRBJ1-1): EAEVAQSPRYKITEKSQAVAFWCDPISGHATLYWYRQILGQGPELLVQFQDESVVDDSQLPKDRFSAERLKGVDSTLKIQPAELGDSAMYLCASSLARGMNTEAFFGQGTRLTVV.

This clonotype has ten or more counts. The chain has TRBV6-1 and TRBJ1-5; D not certain. Germline CDR1 is MNHNS and CDR2 is SASEGT. The CDR3 length is 19 residues. The germline V and J ends were trimmed by 2 bases and 0 bases, with 20 bases remaining between them. Here the CDR3 DNA reads TGTGCCAGCAGTGAAAGGTCTGGAGGGCTGCAGGTTAGCAATCAGCCCCAGCATTTT. Its protein product is CASSERSGGLQVSNQPQHF.

The chain recombines TRBV24-1 with TRBJ2-7; 13 bases line up with TRBD2. There are 15 residues in the CDR3. Germline V gene data show CDR1 as KGHDR and CDR2 as SFDVKD. Trimming at V came to 9 bases and at J to 5 bases, leaving 9 bases not matched to a gene. The CDR3 loop is CATSDGTSGMNEQYF. The CDR3 bases are TGTGCCACCTCAGATGGGACTAGCGGGATGAACGAGCAGTACTTC.

The chain couples TRBV24-1 to TRBJ2-5, with 7 nucleotides matching TRBD1. Germline lookup yields CDR1 KGHDR and CDR2 SFDVKD. The CDR3 covers 14 residues. Unmatched junction bases numbered 9, after V lost 7 bases and J lost 5 bases. This chain's CDR3 is CATRGSGGVETQYF. DNA for the CDR3: TGTGCCACCAGAGGATCAGGGGGTGTCGAGACCCAGTACTTC.

There are many counts of this clonotype. This chain joins TRBV29-1 and TRBJ2-5; D ambiguous. The CDR3 consists of 11 residues. V dropped 2 bases and J dropped 5 bases, with 6 bases sitting between them. Germline values: CDR1 SQVTM, CDR2 ANQGSEA. CDR3 amino acids: CSVETRETQYF. The CDR3 nucleotides are TGCAGCGTTGAAACCAGGGAGACCCAGTACTTC. The full variable domain, in which reference TRBV29-1 and TRBJ2-5 provide the parts outside the CDR3, is SAVISQKPSRDICQRGTSLTIQCQVDSQVTMMFWYRQQPGQSLTLIATANQGSEATYESGFVIDKFPISRPNLTFSTLTVSNMSPEDSSIYLCSVETRETQYFGPGTRLLVL.

This clonotype came up a few times. The chain combines TRBV6-2 or TRBV6-3 with TRBJ2-7; D is uncertain. The V gene lost 6 bases and the J gene lost 6 bases, with 9 bases spanning the gap. The V gene's germline CDR1 is MNHEY and CDR2 SVGEGT. The CDR3 extends over 11 amino acids. The CDR3 DNA reads TGTGCCAGCAGGAGGTCAAGCGAGCAGTACTTC. This encodes CASRRSSEQYF.

This clonotype was counted ten times or more. The chain combines TRBV29-1 with TRBJ2-1; the match to TRBD2 covers 7 bases. The CDR3 loop spans 15 amino acids. Germline V gives CDR1 SQVTM, CDR2 ANQGSEA. V gave up 4 bases and J gave up 5 bases; unmatched junction bases: 11. This CDR3 is CSVGGAGLGNNEQFF. CDR3 bases: TGCAGCGTTGGGGGAGCGGGACTGGGAAACAATGAGCAGTTCTTC.

This clonotype was counted only a few times. This rearrangement joins TRBV30 to TRBJ1-1; D gene unclear. There are 15 residues in the CDR3. V lost 6 bases and J 1 base, leaving 18 bases between the germline ends. The germline V gene encodes CDR1 GTSNPN and CDR2 SVGIG (reference sequence). The CDR3 region is CACDRVYRGNTEAFF. CDR3 bases: TGTGCCTGCGACCGTGTCTACCGGGGGAACACTGAAGCTTTCTTT.